These 9 T cell receptor beta chains were sequenced from one sample in a study of shared clonotypes between healthy human individuals. Data came from immunoSEQ multiplex PCR; TCRdb stores just in-frame clones and leaves some out. The sample holds approximately 1.9 million clones; roughly 95% are singletons and the top ten take around 1.7%. Naive CD8 cells, CD45RO-negative and positively selected for CCR7, excluded terminally differentiated effector memory CD45RA+ cells. Input material: naive CD8+ T cells from PBMCs. The source of these receptors is a man younger than 35 in good health. Some clones in this sample may be carry-over from other donors' samples.

The rearrangement uses TRBV5-6 and TRBJ1-2; no clear D gene. The V and J ends lost 5 bases and 4 bases respectively, with 9 bases between them. The germline CDR1 and CDR2 sequences are SGHDT and YYEEEE. The CDR3 has 12 residues. CDR3 region: CASSRDGYGYTF. The CDR3 region has the DNA TGTGCCAGCAGTCGTGACGGCTATGGCTACACCTTC.

The chain recombines TRBV5-6 with TRBJ2-7; maybe TRBD2 (6 bases). The V and J ends lost 2 bases and 2 bases respectively, with 20 bases between them. This CDR3 has 17 residues. In germline, CDR1 is SGHDT, CDR2 YYEEEE. The CDR3 reads CASSLKWRSGTTYEQYF. The CDR3 coding sequence is TGTGCCAGCAGCTTAAAATGGCGTAGCGGAACAACCTACGAGCAGTACTTC.

The CDR3 is CASSGTSGGDIHEQFF. The CDR3 nucleotides are TGTGCCAGCAGCGGGACTAGCGGGGGGGACATCCATGAGCAGTTCTTC. The chain is built from TRBV2 and TRBJ2-1, with 16 bases matching TRBD2. Per the germline V gene, CDR1 is SNHLY and CDR2 is FYNNEI. The CDR3 runs to 16 residues. V was pared by 6 bases and J by 8 bases, with 7 bases of the junction left unmatched.

This chain connects TRBV10-2 to TRBJ1-1; 7 nucleotides agree with TRBD1. CDR1 is WSHSY, CDR2 SAAADI, per germline. Trimming at V came to 6 bases and at J to 1 base, leaving 5 bases not matched to a gene. The CDR3 length is 14 residues. CDR3 bases: TGCGCCAGCAGGGAGGGGGCGGAGAACACTGAAGCTTTCTTT. Translated: CASREGAENTEAFF.

This clone was seen a single time. This chain uses TRBV27 with TRBJ1-5; the match to TRBD1 covers 7 bases. J was trimmed by 4 bases and V by 5 bases; bases with no gene match: 14. Germline CDR1 is MNHEY and CDR2 is SMNVEV (reference sequence). The CDR3 length is 17 residues. The CDR3 DNA sequence: TGTGCCAGCAGTCTCGCAGGGGGGCCTCCTGTAAATCAGCCCCAGCATTTT. Its translation: CASSLAGGPPVNQPQHF.

The chain is built from TRBV14 and TRBJ1-2; no reliable D call. The V end was cut by 4 bases, the J end by 0 bases, with 21 bases between. This CDR3 contains 18 residues. Germline CDR1 SGHDN, CDR2 FVKESK. The CDR3, as DNA: TGTGCCAGCAGCCGGCTAGACCCCGCGGCCGAAGCTAACTATGGCTACACCTTC. This codes for CASSRLDPAAEANYGYTF. The full variable domain, rest sourced from reference TRBV14 and TRBJ1-2, is EAGVTQFPSHSVIEKGQTVTLRCDPISGHDNLYWYRRVMGKEIKFLLHFVKESKQDESGMPNNRFLAERTGGTYSTLKVQPAELEDSGVYFCASSRLDPAAEANYGYTFGSGTRLTVV.

The rearrangement links TRBV4-1 to TRBJ2-1; 9 positions match TRBD2. This CDR3 contains 17 residues. With V trimmed by 4 bases and J by 8 bases, 15 bases remained unmatched. CDR1 and CDR2 from the germline V gene are MGHRA and YSYEKL. The CDR3 nucleotides are TGCGCCAGCAGCCCGTTGAGGCGGGAGGGAGTACTCCATGAGCAGTTCTTC. Translation gives CASSPLRREGVLHEQFF.

The chain has TRBV6-6 and TRBJ2-7; D not certain. The CDR3 runs 12 residues. V gave up 2 bases and J gave up 0 bases, with 2 bases separating them. Germline lookup yields CDR1 MNHNY and CDR2 SVGAGI (reference sequence). CDR3: CASSYVSYEQYF. CDR3 coding DNA: TGTGCCAGCAGTTACGTCTCCTACGAGCAGTACTTC.

V is TRBV5-1 and J is TRBJ2-7; tentatively, D is TRBD1 (7 bases). The ends were cut back, 3 bases at V and 2 bases at J, with 18 bases in the middle. The CDR3 runs 16 residues. CDR1 SGHRS and CDR2 YFSETQ come from the germline V gene. CDR3 nucleotides: TGCGCCAGCAGCTCCTTTACAGGGGAGGCGGCCTACGAGCAGTACTTC. Its protein is CASSSFTGEAAYEQYF.